Listed below are T cell receptor beta chains from one sample, sequenced in a study of T-cell reconstitution after alpha-beta-depleted transplantation in children. Each CDR3 protein is one row after TCRdb ran MiXCR on the PCR reads. The sample yields some 490,000 distinct CDR3 sequences, under 15% seen once. This sample comprised PBMCs from the stem cell graft donor, obtained from the stem cell graft. Every receptor here comes from a human donor who donated a stem cell graft to a child with combined immunodeficiency. Each CDR3 is given with its conserved first and last residue. Each record gives: J gene, clone size, V gene, CDR3 protein. The size of a clone is reported for some rows only, either as once, few or many, or as a class for expanded clones.

TRBJ2-1 few TRBV4-3 CASSQGTGASGRNEQFF
TRBJ2-2 - TRBV5-5 CASSLTGLENTGELFF
TRBJ1-1 - TRBV18 CASSPRAVESTEAFF
TRBJ2-5 - TRBV29-1 CSVDLNEGTQYF
TRBJ1-1 many TRBV7-6 CASSSTGLNTEAFF
TRBJ2-5 few TRBV27 CASRRTSGSSRETQYF
TRBJ2-2 few TRBV9 CASSVRAGWDTGELFF
TRBJ1-5 few TRBV30 CAWSADRGQLPQHF
TRBJ2-1 - TRBV14 CASSQEYPLGRAGGNEQFF
TRBJ2-7 few TRBV2 CASSRTGGGEQYF
TRBJ2-1 few TRBV5-1 CASSLTPWTSLQRSNEQFF
TRBJ1-1 few TRBV18 CASSPYATGNMNTEAFF
TRBJ1-6 - TRBV12-3/TRBV12-4 CASSFGMGGDYSPLHF
TRBJ2-1 - TRBV15 CATSRVGTEVNEQFF
TRBJ2-1 many TRBV7-6 CASTFDRGVDEQFF
TRBJ2-1 many TRBV7-2 CASSLVPPPRNEQFF
TRBJ2-3 few TRBV2 CASRARDAPPGQYF
TRBJ2-7 - TRBV7-9 CASSGGTWVQSYEQYF
TRBJ2-7 few TRBV7-8 CASSLAGAGGFDEQYF
TRBJ1-1 - TRBV7-2 CASSLNPRGTEAFF
TRBJ2-7 few TRBV11-3 CASSLAYSASYEQYF
TRBJ2-1 - TRBV4-3 CASSQERLAGDYNEQFF
TRBJ1-1 - TRBV19 CASTIRTGGFTEAFF
TRBJ2-1 - TRBV7-9 CASSSFPPLRF
TRBJ2-7 many TRBV6-1 CASSPRGGLYEQYF
TRBJ2-5 many TRBV4-3 CASSQVAGGMETQYF
TRBJ2-3 - TRBV12-3/TRBV12-4 CASRASGASTQYF
TRBJ2-1 - TRBV3-1 CASSQDLTSGGAPNYNEQFF
TRBJ2-7 few TRBV4-3 CASSQQIQDYEQYF
TRBJ2-1 few TRBV6-2/TRBV6-3 CASSARANEQFF
TRBJ2-5 - TRBV20-1 CSSRGLPPGETQYF
TRBJ1-5 many TRBV12-3/TRBV12-4 CASSLQQETLSNQPQHF
TRBJ2-7 few TRBV13 CASSPLPGQGHEQYF
TRBJ2-5 few TRBV5-1 CASSILQGRAQETQYF
TRBJ2-3 few TRBV2 CASSEGVLSTDTQYF
TRBJ2-2 many TRBV25-1 CASSDRSYTGELFF
TRBJ2-2 - TRBV7-2 CASSLRGGLGTGELFF
TRBJ2-1 - TRBV5-1 CASSLIDREQFF
TRBJ2-7 few TRBV7-2 CASSRRTSGRNEQYF
TRBJ1-1 - TRBV6-2/TRBV6-3 CASSRVGTEAFF
TRBJ2-7 few TRBV3-1 CASSQGHRSYEQYF
TRBJ1-1 few TRBV5-1 CASSDDKKLAEAFF
TRBJ2-1 few TRBV9 CASSVEPDNEQFF